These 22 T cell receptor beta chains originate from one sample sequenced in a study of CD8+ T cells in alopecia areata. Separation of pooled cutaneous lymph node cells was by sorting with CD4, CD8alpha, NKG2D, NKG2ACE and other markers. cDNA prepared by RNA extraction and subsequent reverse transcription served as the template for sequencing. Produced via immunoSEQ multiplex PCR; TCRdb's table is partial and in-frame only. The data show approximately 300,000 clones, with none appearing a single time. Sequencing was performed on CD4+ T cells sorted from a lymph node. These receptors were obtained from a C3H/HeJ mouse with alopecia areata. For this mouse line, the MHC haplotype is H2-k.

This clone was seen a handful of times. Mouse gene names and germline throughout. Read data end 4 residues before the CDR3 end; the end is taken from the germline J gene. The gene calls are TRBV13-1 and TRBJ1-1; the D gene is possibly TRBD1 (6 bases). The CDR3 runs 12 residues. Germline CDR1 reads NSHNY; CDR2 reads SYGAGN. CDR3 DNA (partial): TGTGCCAGCAGTGAGGGGACATCA. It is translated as CASSEGTS. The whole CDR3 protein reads CASSEGTSEVFF.

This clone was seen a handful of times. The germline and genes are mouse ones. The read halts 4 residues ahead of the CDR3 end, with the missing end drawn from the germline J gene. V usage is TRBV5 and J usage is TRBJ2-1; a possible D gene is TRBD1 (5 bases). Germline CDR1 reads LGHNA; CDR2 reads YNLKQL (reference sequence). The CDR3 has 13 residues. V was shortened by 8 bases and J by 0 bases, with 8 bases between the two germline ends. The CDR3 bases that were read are TGTGCCAGCTCAGGGAATAACTATGCT. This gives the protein CASSGNNYA. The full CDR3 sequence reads CASSGNNYAEQFF.

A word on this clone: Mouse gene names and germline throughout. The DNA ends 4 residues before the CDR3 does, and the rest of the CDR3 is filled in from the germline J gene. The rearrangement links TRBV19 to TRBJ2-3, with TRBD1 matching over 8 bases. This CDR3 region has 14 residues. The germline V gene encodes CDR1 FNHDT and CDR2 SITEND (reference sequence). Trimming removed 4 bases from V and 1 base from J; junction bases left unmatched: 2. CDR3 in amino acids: CASSYRGGAETLYF. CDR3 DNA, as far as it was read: TGTGCCAGCAGTTACAGGGGGGGTGCAGAA.

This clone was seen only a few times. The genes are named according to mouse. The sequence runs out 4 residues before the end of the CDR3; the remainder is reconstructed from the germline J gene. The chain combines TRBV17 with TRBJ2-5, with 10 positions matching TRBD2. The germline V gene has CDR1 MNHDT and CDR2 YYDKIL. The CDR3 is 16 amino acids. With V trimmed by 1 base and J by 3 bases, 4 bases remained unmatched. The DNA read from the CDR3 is TGTGCTAGCAGTAGAGCCTGGGGGGGCGCTCAAGAC. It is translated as CASSRAWGGAQD. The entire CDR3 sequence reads CASSRAWGGAQDTQYF. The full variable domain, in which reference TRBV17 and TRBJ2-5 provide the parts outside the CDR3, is DTTVKQNPRYKLARVGKPVNLICSQTMNHDTMYWYQKKPNQAPKLLLFYYDKILNREADTFEKFQSSRPNNSFCSLYIGSAGLEYSAMYLCASSRAWGGAQDTQYFGPGTRLLVL.

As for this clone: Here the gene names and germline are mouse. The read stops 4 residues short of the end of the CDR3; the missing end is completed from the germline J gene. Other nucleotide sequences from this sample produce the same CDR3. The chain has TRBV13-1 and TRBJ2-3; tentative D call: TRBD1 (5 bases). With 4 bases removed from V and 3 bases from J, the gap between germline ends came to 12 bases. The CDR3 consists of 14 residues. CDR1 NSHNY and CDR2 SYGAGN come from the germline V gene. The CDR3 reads CASSSQGGAETLYF. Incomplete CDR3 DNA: TGTGCCAGCAGTTCTCAGGGAGGAGCAGAA.

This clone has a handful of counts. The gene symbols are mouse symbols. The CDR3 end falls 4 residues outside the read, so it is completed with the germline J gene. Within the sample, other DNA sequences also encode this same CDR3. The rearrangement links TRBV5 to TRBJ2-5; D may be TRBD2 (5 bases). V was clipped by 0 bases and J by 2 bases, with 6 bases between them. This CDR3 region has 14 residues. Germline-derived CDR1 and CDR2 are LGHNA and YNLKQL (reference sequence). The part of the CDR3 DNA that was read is TGTGCCAGCAGCCAAGACCTGGGCCAAGAC. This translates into CASSQDLGQD. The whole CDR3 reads CASSQDLGQDTQYF.

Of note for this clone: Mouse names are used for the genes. Incomplete CDR3 DNA: TGTGCCAGCAGTGATTCTGGGGGGGCGCCCGGG. It encodes CASSDSGGAPG. The whole CDR3 protein reads CASSDSGGAPGQLYF. J is TRBJ2-2 and V is TRBV13-1; 10 nucleotides agree with TRBD2. The missing CDR3 end, 4 residues past where the read stops, is filled in from the germline J gene. Germline V CDR1 and CDR2: NSHNY, SYGAGN. J gave up 6 bases and V 1 base, and 3 bases lay outside the gene matches. CDR3 length: 15 amino acids.

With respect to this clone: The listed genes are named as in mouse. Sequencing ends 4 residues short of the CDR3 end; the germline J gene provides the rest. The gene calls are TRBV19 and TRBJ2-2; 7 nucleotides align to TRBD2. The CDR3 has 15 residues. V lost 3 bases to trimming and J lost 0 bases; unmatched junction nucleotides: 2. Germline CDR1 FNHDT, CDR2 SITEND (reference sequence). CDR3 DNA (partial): TGTGCCAGCAGTAAGGGACTGACAAACACCGGG. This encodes CASSKGLTNTG. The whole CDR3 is CASSKGLTNTGQLYF.

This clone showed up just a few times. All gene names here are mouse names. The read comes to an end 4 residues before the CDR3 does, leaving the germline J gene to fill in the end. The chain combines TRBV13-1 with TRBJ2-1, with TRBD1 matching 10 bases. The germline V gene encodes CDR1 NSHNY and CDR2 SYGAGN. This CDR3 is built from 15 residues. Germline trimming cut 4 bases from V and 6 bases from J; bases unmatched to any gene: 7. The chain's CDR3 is CASSRRQGAFAEQFF. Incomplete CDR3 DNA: TGTGCCAGCAGTCGACGACAGGGGGCTTTTGCT.

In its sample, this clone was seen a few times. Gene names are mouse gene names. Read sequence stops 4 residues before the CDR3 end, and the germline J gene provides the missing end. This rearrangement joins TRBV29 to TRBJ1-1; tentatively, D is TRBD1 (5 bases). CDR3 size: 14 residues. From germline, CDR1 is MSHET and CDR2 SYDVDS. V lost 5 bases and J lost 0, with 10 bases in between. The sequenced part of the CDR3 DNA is TGTGCTAGCAGTCCCGGGGGGGCAAACACA. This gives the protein CASSPGGANT. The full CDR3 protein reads CASSPGGANTEVFF.

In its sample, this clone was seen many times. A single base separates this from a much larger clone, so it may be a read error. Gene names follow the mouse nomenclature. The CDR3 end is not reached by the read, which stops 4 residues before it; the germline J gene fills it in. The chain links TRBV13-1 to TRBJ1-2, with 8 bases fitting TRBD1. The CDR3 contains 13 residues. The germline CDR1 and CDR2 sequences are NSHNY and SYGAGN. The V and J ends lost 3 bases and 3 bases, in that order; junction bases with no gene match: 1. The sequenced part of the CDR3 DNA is TGTGCCAGCAGTGGGACAGGGTACTCC. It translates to CASSGTGYS. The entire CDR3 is CASSGTGYSDYTF.

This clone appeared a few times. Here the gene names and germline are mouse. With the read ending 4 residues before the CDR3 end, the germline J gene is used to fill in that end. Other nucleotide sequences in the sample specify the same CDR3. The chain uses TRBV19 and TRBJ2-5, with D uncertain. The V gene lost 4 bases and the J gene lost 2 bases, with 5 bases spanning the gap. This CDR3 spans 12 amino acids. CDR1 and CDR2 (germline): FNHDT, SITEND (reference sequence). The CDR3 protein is CASSPGQDTQYF. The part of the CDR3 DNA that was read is TGTGCCAGCAGTCCAGGCCAAGAC.

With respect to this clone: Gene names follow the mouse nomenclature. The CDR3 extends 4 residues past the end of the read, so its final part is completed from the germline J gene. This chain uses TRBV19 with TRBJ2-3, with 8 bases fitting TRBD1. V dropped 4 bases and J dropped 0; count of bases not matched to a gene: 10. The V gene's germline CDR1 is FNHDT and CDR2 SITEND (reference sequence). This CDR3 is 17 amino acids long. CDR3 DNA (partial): TGTGCCAGCAGTCCAAACAAGGGACAGGCTAGTGCAGAA. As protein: CASSPNKGQASAE. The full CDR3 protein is CASSPNKGQASAETLYF.

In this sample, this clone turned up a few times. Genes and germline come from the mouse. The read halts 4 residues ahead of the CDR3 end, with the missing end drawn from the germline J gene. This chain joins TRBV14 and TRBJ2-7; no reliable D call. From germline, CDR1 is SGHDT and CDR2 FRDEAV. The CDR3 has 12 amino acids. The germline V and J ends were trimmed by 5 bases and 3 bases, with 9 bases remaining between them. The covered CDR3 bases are TGTGCCAGCAGCCCCCAGGTCTAT. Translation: CASSPQVY. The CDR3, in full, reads CASSPQVYEQYF.

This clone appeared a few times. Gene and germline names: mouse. The CDR3 region is CTCSGRQGANSDYTF. Partial CDR3 DNA: TGCACCTGCAGTGGCCGACAGGGGGCAAACTCC. The gene calls are TRBV1 and TRBJ1-2; TRBD1 matches at 9 bases. The sequenced fragment ends 4 residues before the CDR3 boundary, so the rest is inferred from the germline J gene. Looked up from germline, CDR1 is NSQYPW and CDR2 is LRSPGD (reference sequence). With V trimmed by 4 bases and J by 0 bases, 3 bases remained unmatched. CDR3 length: 15 amino acids.

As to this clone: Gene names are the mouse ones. CDR3 DNA, as far as it was read: TGTGCCTGGAGCCCCGGACTGGGGGGAAACACCGGG. This sequence encodes CAWSPGLGGNTG. The whole CDR3 sequence reads CAWSPGLGGNTGQLYF. V is TRBV31 and J is TRBJ2-2, with TRBD2 matching over 11 bases. The CDR3 end falls 4 residues outside the read, so it is completed with the germline J gene. V was pared by 3 bases and J by 1 base, with 4 bases of the junction left unmatched. The CDR3 consists of 16 residues. Looked up from germline, CDR1 is GKSSPN and CDR2 is SITVG.

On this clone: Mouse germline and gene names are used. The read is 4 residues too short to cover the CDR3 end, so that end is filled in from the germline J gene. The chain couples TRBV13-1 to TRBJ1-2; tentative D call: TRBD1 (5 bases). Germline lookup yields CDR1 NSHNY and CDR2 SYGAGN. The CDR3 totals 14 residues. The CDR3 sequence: CASSDPQGGSDYTF. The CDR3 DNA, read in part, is TGTGCCAGCAGTGATCCGCAGGGAGGGTCC.

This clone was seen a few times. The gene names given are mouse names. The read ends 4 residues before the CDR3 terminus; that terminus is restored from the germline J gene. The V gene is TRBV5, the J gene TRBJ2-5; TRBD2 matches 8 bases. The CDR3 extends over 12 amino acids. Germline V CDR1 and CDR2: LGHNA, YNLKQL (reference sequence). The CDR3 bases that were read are TGTGCCAGCAGCGGGACTGGAGAC. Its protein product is CASSGTGD. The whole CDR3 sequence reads CASSGTGDTQYF.

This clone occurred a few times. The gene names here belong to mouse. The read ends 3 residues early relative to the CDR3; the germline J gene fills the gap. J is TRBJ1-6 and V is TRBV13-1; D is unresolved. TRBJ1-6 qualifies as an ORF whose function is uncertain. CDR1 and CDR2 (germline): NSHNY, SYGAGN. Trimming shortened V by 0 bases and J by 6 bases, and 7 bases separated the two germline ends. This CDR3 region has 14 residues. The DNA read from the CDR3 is TGTGCCAGCAGTGATGACAGTTCTAATTCGCCC. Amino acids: CASSDDSSNSP. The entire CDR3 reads CASSDDSSNSPLYF.

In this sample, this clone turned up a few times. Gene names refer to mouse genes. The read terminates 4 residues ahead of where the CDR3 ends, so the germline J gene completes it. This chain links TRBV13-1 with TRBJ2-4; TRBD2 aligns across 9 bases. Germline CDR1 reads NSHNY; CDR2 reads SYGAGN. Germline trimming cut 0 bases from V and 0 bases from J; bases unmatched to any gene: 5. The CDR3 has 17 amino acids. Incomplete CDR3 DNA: TGTGCCAGCAGTGATGCACTGGGGGGCCCTAGTCAAAAC. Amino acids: CASSDALGGPSQN. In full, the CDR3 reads CASSDALGGPSQNTLYF.

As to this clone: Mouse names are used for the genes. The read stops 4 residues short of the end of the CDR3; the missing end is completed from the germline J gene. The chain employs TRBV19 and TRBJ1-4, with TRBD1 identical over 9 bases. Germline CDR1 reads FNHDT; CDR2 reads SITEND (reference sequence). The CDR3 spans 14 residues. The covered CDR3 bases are TGTGCCAGCAGTCCTCAGACAGGGGGCGAA. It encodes CASSPQTGGE. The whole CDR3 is CASSPQTGGERLFF.

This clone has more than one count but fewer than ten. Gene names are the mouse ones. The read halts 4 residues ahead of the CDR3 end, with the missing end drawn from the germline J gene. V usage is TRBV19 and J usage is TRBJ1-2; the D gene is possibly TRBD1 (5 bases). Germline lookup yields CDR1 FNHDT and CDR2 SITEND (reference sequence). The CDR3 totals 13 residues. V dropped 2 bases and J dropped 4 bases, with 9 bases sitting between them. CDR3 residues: CASSMGGSSDYTF. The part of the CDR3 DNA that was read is TGTGCCAGCAGTATGGGGGGGAGCTCC.